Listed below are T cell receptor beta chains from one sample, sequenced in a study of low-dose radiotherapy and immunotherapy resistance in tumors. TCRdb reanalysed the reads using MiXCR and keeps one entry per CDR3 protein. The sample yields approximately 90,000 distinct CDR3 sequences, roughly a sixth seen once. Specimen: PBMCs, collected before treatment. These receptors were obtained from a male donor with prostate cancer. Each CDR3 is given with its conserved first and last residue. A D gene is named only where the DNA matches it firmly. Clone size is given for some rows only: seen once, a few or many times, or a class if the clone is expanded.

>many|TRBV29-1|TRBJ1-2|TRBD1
CSVQTTGTGGLSYTF
TGCAGCGTGCAAACTACCGGGACAGGGGGTTTGTCTTACACCTTC
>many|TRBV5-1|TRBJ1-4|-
CASSPGAEADEKLFF
TGCGCCAGCAGCCCTGGTGCGGAGGCCGATGAAAAACTGTTTTTT
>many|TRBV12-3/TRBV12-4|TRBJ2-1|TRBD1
CASIGTGDNEQFF
TGTGCCAGCATCGGGACAGGCGACAATGAGCAGTTCTTC
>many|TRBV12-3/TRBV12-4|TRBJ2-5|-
CASSLIETQYF
TGTGCCAGCAGTTTAATAGAGACCCAGTACTTC
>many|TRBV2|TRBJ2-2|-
CASSGTHTGELFF
TGTGCCAGCAGCGGGACTCACACCGGGGAGCTGTTTTTT
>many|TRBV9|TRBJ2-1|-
CASSVGSATSSYNEQFF
TGTGCCAGCAGCGTAGGATCGGCTACGAGCTCCTACAATGAGCAGTTCTTC
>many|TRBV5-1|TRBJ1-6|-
CASSLGGRGIGSPLHF
TGCGCCAGCAGCTTGGGGGGACGTGGAATAGGGTCACCCCTCCACTTT
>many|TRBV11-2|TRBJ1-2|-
CASSQPGVPSWYGYTF
TGTGCCAGCAGCCAGCCAGGGGTTCCTTCTTGGTATGGCTACACCTTC
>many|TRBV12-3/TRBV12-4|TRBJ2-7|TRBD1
CASSFAGTDYEQYF
TGTGCCAGCAGTTTTGCCGGGACAGACTACGAGCAGTACTTC
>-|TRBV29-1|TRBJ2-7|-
CSVLMGYEQYF
TGCAGCGTTCTGATGGGCTACGAGCAGTACTTC
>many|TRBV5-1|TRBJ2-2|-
CASTTEPTGELFF
TGCGCCAGCACTACTGAACCCACCGGGGAGCTGTTTTTT
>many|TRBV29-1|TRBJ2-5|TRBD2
CSVRREGKETQYF
TGCAGCGTTCGGCGGGAGGGAAAAGAGACCCAGTACTTC
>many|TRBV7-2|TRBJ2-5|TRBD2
CASSSGTSGVDETQYF
TGTGCCAGCAGCAGCGGGACTAGCGGGGTCGACGAGACCCAGTACTTC
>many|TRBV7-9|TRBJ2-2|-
CASSLGGVVGELFF
TGTGCCAGCAGCTTAGGGGGCGTCGTCGGGGAGCTGTTTTTT
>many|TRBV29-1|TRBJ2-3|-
CSVEPQGLTDTQYF
TGCAGCGTTGAACCCCAGGGGTTGACAGATACGCAGTATTTT
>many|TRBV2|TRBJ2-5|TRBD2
CASSSPTSGGATGETQYF
TGTGCCAGCAGTTCCCCGACTAGCGGGGGGGCCACGGGTGAGACCCAGTACTTC
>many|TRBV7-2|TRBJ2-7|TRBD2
CASSLGLAGGREQYF
TGTGCCAGCAGCTTGGGACTAGCGGGGGGGCGCGAGCAGTACTTC
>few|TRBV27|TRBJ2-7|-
CASSLHRENEQYF
TGTGCCAGCAGTTTACACAGGGAGAACGAGCAGTACTTC
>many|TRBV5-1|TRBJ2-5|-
CASSPDWGGRETQYF
TGCGCCAGCAGCCCAGATTGGGGAGGCCGGGAGACCCAGTACTTC
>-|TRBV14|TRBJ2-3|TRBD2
CASSKRLAGGSPTDTQYF
TGTGCCAGCAGCAAACGACTAGCGGGGGGGAGCCCCACAGATACGCAGTATTTT
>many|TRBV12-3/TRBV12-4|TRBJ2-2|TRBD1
CASSSPQGVGTGELFF
TGTGCCAGCAGTTCCCCACAGGGGGTTGGCACCGGGGAGCTGTTTTTT
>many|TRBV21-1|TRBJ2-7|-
CASSKGRKAWGKDRARSSYEQYF
TGTGCCAGCAGCAAAGGTCGAAAGGCTTGGGGGAAGGACAGGGCCCGGTCATCCTACGAGCAGTACTTC
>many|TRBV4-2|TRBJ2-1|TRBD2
CASSQVGPSGGKRDNEQFF
TGTGCCAGCAGCCAAGTGGGGCCTAGCGGGGGCAAAAGGGACAATGAGCAGTTCTTC
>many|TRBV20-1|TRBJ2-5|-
CSASAGAQTQYF
TGCAGTGCTAGCGCGGGGGCCCAGACCCAGTACTTC
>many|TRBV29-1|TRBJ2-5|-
CSVAGSSETQYF
TGCAGCGTTGCAGGGTCCTCGGAGACCCAGTACTTC
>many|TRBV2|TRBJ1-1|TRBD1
CASSDGYRGVKAFF
TGTGCCAGCAGTGACGGCTACAGGGGGGTAAAAGCTTTCTTT
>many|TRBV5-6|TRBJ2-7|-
CASSATGIDEQYF
TGTGCCAGCAGCGCTACAGGGATCGACGAGCAGTACTTC
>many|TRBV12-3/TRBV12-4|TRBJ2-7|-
CASTPDGYEQYF
TGTGCCAGCACCCCGGACGGGTACGAGCAGTACTTC
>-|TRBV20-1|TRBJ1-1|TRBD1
CSAPRDRPKEAFF
TGCAGTGCCCCCCGGGACAGACCAAAGGAAGCTTTCTTT
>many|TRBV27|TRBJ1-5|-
CASSSPDQPQHF
TGTGCCAGCAGTTCCCCGGATCAGCCCCAGCATTTT
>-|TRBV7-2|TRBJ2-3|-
CASFDGRDPQYF
TGTGCCAGCTTCGATGGCCGGGATCCGCAGTATTTT
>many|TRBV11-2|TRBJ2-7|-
CASSPVVSYEQYF
TGTGCCAGCAGCCCGGTGGTATCCTACGAGCAGTACTTC
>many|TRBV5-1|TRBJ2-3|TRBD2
CASSPGGTDTQYF
TGTGCCAGCAGCCCGGGGGGTACAGATACGCAGTATTTT
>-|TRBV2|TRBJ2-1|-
CASSPGPGNEQFF
TGTGCCAGCAGTCCGGGGCCCGGCAATGAGCAGTTCTTC
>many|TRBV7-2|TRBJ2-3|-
CASSIPSTDTQYF
TGTGCCAGCAGCATCCCTAGCACAGATACGCAGTATTTT
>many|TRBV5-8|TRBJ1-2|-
CASSLTGLYGYTF
TGTGCCAGCAGCTTGACCGGGCTCTATGGCTACACCTTC
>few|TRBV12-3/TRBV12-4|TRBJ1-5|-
CASSFTVDQPQHF
TGTGCCAGCAGTTTCACGGTAGATCAGCCCCAGCATTTT
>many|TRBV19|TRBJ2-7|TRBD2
CASKAGGPYEQYF
TGTGCCAGTAAGGCGGGGGGCCCCTACGAGCAGTACTTC
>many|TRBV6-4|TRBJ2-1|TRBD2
CASSQGLAGNNEQFF
TGTGCCAGCAGTCAGGGACTAGCGGGGAACAATGAGCAGTTCTTC
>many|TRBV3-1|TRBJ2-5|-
CASSRFRGAETQYF
TGTGCCAGCAGCCGCTTTAGGGGAGCGGAGACCCAGTACTTC
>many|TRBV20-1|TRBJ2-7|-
CSAIPRGGIYPYEQYF
TGCAGTGCTATACCAAGGGGGGGGATTTACCCCTACGAGCAGTACTTC
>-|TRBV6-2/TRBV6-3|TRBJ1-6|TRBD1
CASGPTGESPLHF
TGTGCCAGCGGACCTACAGGGGAATCACCCCTCCACTTT
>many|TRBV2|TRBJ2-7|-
CASSEMGEQYF
TGTGCCAGCAGTGAGATGGGCGAGCAGTACTTC